The T cell receptor beta chain described here comes from a study of CD8 T cells in ankylosing spondylitis. TCRdb fed the 5' RACE reads into MiXCR, producing one record per CDR3 protein. The sample records around 320,000 distinct CDR3 sequences, roughly 20% being singletons. This CDR3 has 13 amino acids. The germline V and J ends were trimmed by 6 bases and 4 bases, with 9 bases remaining between them. The germline gives CDR1 MNHEY, CDR2 SVGEGT. The clonotype originates from a female donor with ankylosing spondylitis or in good health (not recorded which). The sequencing input was blood, either unsorted or a sorted T cell fraction (not recorded which). The V and J genes are TRBV6-2 or TRBV6-3 and TRBJ2-2; D tentatively reads TRBD1 or TRBD2 (5 bases each). DNA of the CDR3: TGTGCCAGCAGCGGGGACGTCACCGGGGAGCTGTTTTTT. This encodes CASSGDVTGELFF.